The rows below give T cell receptor beta chains drawn from one sample of a study of T cells in Graves' hyperthyroidism and ophthalmopathy. Via MiXCR, TCRdb re-called the multiplex PCR reads, giving one row per CDR3 protein. This sample has 550,000 to 600,000 distinct CDR3 sequences, with 11% to 15% found just once. The sequencing input was blood. The source is a young woman with Graves' ophthalmopathy. CDR3s include the opening cysteine and the closing phenylalanine or tryptophan. Each record gives: J gene, clone size, D gene, V gene, CDR3 DNA, CDR3 protein. D genes are given only for firm matches. Clone size is not always given. Where it is, it says once, few, many or a class for expanded clones.

>TRBJ1-2|few|-|TRBV6-6
TGTGCCAGCAGTTACTCACAGGACAGCTCCAACTATGGCTACACCTTC
CASSYSQDSSNYGYTF
>TRBJ1-1|many|-|TRBV6-2/TRBV6-3
TGTGCCAGCAGTTACGATCCCCGGGGCACATGGGAACCGAACACTGAAGCTTTCTTT
CASSYDPRGTWEPNTEAFF
>TRBJ2-3|many|TRBD1|TRBV6-1
TGTGCCAGCAGTTCCCTTACCCCCAGGGGGATGACAGATACGCAGTATTTT
CASSSLTPRGMTDTQYF
>TRBJ2-1|many|-|TRBV20-1
TGCAGTGCTAGACAGGGGTACAATGCGCAGTTCTTC
CSARQGYNAQFF
>TRBJ2-3|few|-|TRBV15
TGTGCCACCAGCAGAGAGGGAGATACGCAGTATTTT
CATSREGDTQYF
>TRBJ1-1|many|-|TRBV5-6
TGTGCCAGCAGCTTGGAGTTTGGGGCTGAAGCTTTCTTT
CASSLEFGAEAFF
>TRBJ1-5|many|-|TRBV16
TGTGCCAGCAGCCAATTCGCAGGGCGTGATCAGCCCCAGCATTTT
CASSQFAGRDQPQHF
>TRBJ2-1|many|TRBD2|TRBV6-1
TGTGCCAGCAGTCTAACCCCTAGCGGGATCTACAATGAGCAGTTCTTC
CASSLTPSGIYNEQFF
>TRBJ1-4|many|-|TRBV20-1
TGCAGTGCTAGGCGAAGAGGTGAAAAACTGTTTTTT
CSARRRGEKLFF
>TRBJ2-2|many|TRBD2|TRBV2
TGTGCCAGCAGCTTAGCGGGTATGAACACCGGGGAGCTGTTTTTT
CASSLAGMNTGELFF
>TRBJ2-3|many|TRBD2|TRBV7-3
TGTGCCAGCAGCTTAACGTTCCAGCGGGGGGGCACAGATACGCAGTATTTT
CASSLTFQRGGTDTQYF
>TRBJ2-3|many|-|TRBV6-6
TGTGCCAGCAGTTACACGGGCAGGGGTTTGGACACGCAGTATTTT
CASSYTGRGLDTQYF
>TRBJ1-2|many|-|TRBV3-1
TGTGCCAGCAGGTCCAGGTACTATGGCTACACCTTC
CASRSRYYGYTF
>TRBJ2-1|few|TRBD2|TRBV7-6
TGTGCCAGCAGCTCGGGACTACCTTCCTACAATGAGCAGTTCTTC
CASSSGLPSYNEQFF
>TRBJ1-1|-|TRBD1|TRBV3-1
TGTGCCAGCAGCCTCGGACAGGTCCCTGAAGCTTTCTTT
CASSLGQVPEAFF
>TRBJ1-2|-|-|TRBV6-1
TGTGCCAGCACCCTGAGGACAGCCAACTATGGCTACACCTTC
CASTLRTANYGYTF
>TRBJ2-3|many|TRBD2|TRBV7-9
TGTGCCAGCAGCCCACATGCGGGAGAAGAAGATACGCAGTATTTT
CASSPHAGEEDTQYF
>TRBJ2-7|many|-|TRBV20-1
TGCAGCTTAATCGGCCCTGGCGGCTACGAGCAGTACTTC
CSLIGPGGYEQYF
>TRBJ2-7|many|-|TRBV7-2
TGTGCCAGCAGCATTCAGGGGGGAGCCTACGAGCAGTACTTC
CASSIQGGAYEQYF
>TRBJ2-5|many|-|TRBV2
TGTGCCAGCAGTGAAGCAATAGAGACCCAGTACTTC
CASSEAIETQYF
>TRBJ2-3|many|TRBD2|TRBV2
TGTGCCAGGGGGCCTAGCGGTAGCACAGATACGCAGTATTTT
CARGPSGSTDTQYF
>TRBJ2-7|many|-|TRBV7-3
TGTGCCAGCAGCTTAACGGGTCCAGGGTCCGGACGTGAGCAGTACTTC
CASSLTGPGSGREQYF
>TRBJ1-1|many|-|TRBV6-1
TGTGCCAGCAGTCGGGGGGCGGAGGGCACTGAAGCTTTCTTT
CASSRGAEGTEAFF
>TRBJ2-7|-|TRBD1|TRBV7-9
TGTGCCAGCAGCCCTGACAGGGATTCCCTGCACTACGAGCAGTACTTC
CASSPDRDSLHYEQYF
>TRBJ2-5|many|-|TRBV12-3/TRBV12-4
TGTGCCAGCAGCGGACGGCAAGAGACCCAGTACTTC
CASSGRQETQYF
>TRBJ1-6|many|-|TRBV18
TGTGCCAGCTCACCAGGGACACCCTCACCCCTCCACTTT
CASSPGTPSPLHF
>TRBJ2-1|-|-|TRBV30
TGTGCCTGGAGTGTAGGGCGGTCAAATGAGCAGTTCTTC
CAWSVGRSNEQFF
>TRBJ1-1|many|-|TRBV12-3/TRBV12-4
TGTGCCAGCAGTCAACCACCCGGGGTAGCTTTCTTT
CASSQPPGVAFF
>TRBJ2-7|many|-|TRBV28
TGTGCCAGCAGTTTAGGGACGATATACGAGCAGTACTTC
CASSLGTIYEQYF
>TRBJ1-1|few|-|TRBV7-6
TGTGCCAGCAGCTTAGAGGGCAGGCGTGAAGCTTTCTTT
CASSLEGRREAFF
>TRBJ2-7|-|-|TRBV3-1
TGTGCCAGCGGCCACGTCTTTTTCGCCGAGCAGTACTTC
CASGHVFFAEQYF
>TRBJ2-7|many|-|TRBV5-4
TGTGCCAGCAGCCCCTCCCCGTCCTACGAGCAGTACTTC
CASSPSPSYEQYF
>TRBJ2-1|-|TRBD2|TRBV6-1
TGTGCCAGCAGGCCGGGACGCCGGGGGTTAGCGGGAGGCGGTGAGCAGTTCTTC
CASRPGRRGLAGGGEQFF
>TRBJ1-1|many|TRBD1|TRBV11-2
TGTGCCAGCAGCGGACCAGGGGGCTTGACTGAAGCTTTCTTT
CASSGPGGLTEAFF
>TRBJ2-7|many|-|TRBV7-2
TGTGCCAGCAGCTTGGGCATCTGGGCAGGGTCGGGTTTCTACGAGCAGTACTTC
CASSLGIWAGSGFYEQYF
>TRBJ2-5|many|TRBD1|TRBV3-1
TGTGCCAGCAGCCCATACGGGACAGAAGAGACCCAGTACTTC
CASSPYGTEETQYF
>TRBJ2-1|-|-|TRBV6-1
TGTGCCAGCAGTGAATTAAAGGCTTTTCCTCCCCTGATCTTGCATGAGCAGTTCTTC
CASSELKAFPPLILHEQFF
>TRBJ2-1|many|TRBD2|TRBV12-3/TRBV12-4
TGTGCCAGCAGTTGGTTGGGGCTAGCGGAGGCCTACAATGAGCAGTTCTTC
CASSWLGLAEAYNEQFF
>TRBJ2-3|many|-|TRBV2
TGTGCCAGCAGTCCTGTTCTTAGCCAGTTGAGCACAGATACGCAGTATTTT
CASSPVLSQLSTDTQYF
>TRBJ1-6|many|TRBD1|TRBV3-1
TGTGCCAGCAGCCAAGAGGACAGGGACTATAATTCACCCCTCCACTTT
CASSQEDRDYNSPLHF
>TRBJ2-5|few|-|TRBV7-9
TGTGCCAGCAGCTTAGAACCACGGGTGACCCAAGAGACCCAGTACTTC
CASSLEPRVTQETQYF
>TRBJ2-7|-|-|TRBV29-1
TGCAGCGTTGGGCTCGTCGAAACACTTTTCTACGAGCAGTACTTC
CSVGLVETLFYEQYF
>TRBJ2-7|many|-|TRBV7-9
TGTGCCAGCACCACGTCCCTCACGGGATTCTACGAGCAGTACTTC
CASTTSLTGFYEQYF
>TRBJ1-6|many|TRBD1|TRBV7-9
TGTGCCAGCAGCCGGGACAGGGTGGATTCACCCCTCCACTTT
CASSRDRVDSPLHF
>TRBJ1-2|many|TRBD1|TRBV7-9
TGTGCCAGCAGCTACGGACAGGGGGGCTATGGCTACACCTTC
CASSYGQGGYGYTF
>TRBJ1-2|many|TRBD1|TRBV28
TGTGCCAGCAGTTTATCGGGGGACAGGGGTCGCTACACCTTC
CASSLSGDRGRYTF
>TRBJ2-7|few|TRBD2|TRBV20-1
TGCAGTGCTAGAGATCGGCTAGCGGGAGGACTACCCTACGAGCAGTACTTC
CSARDRLAGGLPYEQYF
>TRBJ1-2|many|TRBD1|TRBV28
TGTGCCAGCAGGTGGATTGGGACAGGAGGACGGGGCTACACCTTC
CASRWIGTGGRGYTF
>TRBJ1-3|few|-|TRBV20-1
TGCAGTGCTAGAGACCCGGGTGGAGGCTCTGGAAACACCATATATTTT
CSARDPGGGSGNTIYF
>TRBJ1-2|many|TRBD1|TRBV9
TGTGCCAGCAGCGTAGCGGGACAGATAAACTATGGCTACACCTTC
CASSVAGQINYGYTF
>TRBJ1-4|-|-|TRBV27
TGTGCCAGCAGTTTTTTAGGGCAGGGGTCTGAAAAACTGTTTTTT
CASSFLGQGSEKLFF
>TRBJ1-3|few|TRBD1|TRBV19
TGTGCCAGTAGTAGAACAGGGGGCGCAGTTTCTGGAAACACCATATATTTT
CASSRTGGAVSGNTIYF
>TRBJ2-1|-|TRBD2|TRBV24-1
TGTGCCACCAGTGATGTATCTAGCGGGCTTTCGTTCTTC
CATSDVSSGLSFF
>TRBJ2-5|many|-|TRBV20-1
TGCAGTGCTCCCTCCCGGGACTGGTACCAAGAGACCCAGTACTTC
CSAPSRDWYQETQYF
>TRBJ2-7|many|TRBD2|TRBV7-8
TGTGCCAGCGCCGCGAGAGCGGGAGGGCCGGGCGAGCAGTACTTC
CASAARAGGPGEQYF